Listed here is a single T cell receptor beta chain. Its antigen is undetermined. Germline V lookup: CDR1 SGHRS, CDR2 YFSETQ. V was clipped by 4 bases and J by 6 bases; unmatched bases: 4. The CDR3 is 15 amino acids. Using immunoSEQ multiplex PCR, the repertoire was profiled, and TCRdb retains in-frame clones only, with some absent. The repertoire holds a few hundred thousand clones, around 87% seen once, with 3.4% in the top ten. The data are from a study of Ad26.COV2.S vaccination and SARS-CoV-2 variants. Turning to the study itself: Vaccine-arm donor from the placebo-controlled COV1001 Ad26.COV2.S trial. Each vaccinee took Ad26.COV2.S intramuscularly, once or twice 56 days apart. Study-wide points: Non-spike TCR breadth did not differ much between vaccine and placebo recipients.

The treatment: roughly 18 received Ad26.COV2.S at low or high dose, single or two shots; five or six received placebo; per-sample allocation not given. Sample collection was performed on day 63 after the first vaccine or placebo injection. The individual, an adult aged 18-55 years, was a donor in Boston. V and J are TRBV5-1 and TRBJ2-2, with 12 bases lining up with TRBD2. The TCR comes from a person aged 18 to 59 who received the Ad26.COV2.S COVID-19 vaccine or a placebo. The input for sequencing was peripheral blood, taken in a trial of Ad26.COV2.S vaccine versus placebo. This CDR3 reads CASSLPSGGAGELFF. In DNA form, the CDR3 reads TGCGCCAGCAGCCTTCCTAGCGGGGGGGCCGGGGAGCTGTTTTTT.